Below, one T cell receptor (beta chain) is given with its context. What it binds is not known. Thawed PBMCs were FACS-sorted into unstimulated CD4+CD25+CD127- regulatory T cells, CD4+CD25- non-regulatory cells, CD4 and CD8 cells. The CDR3 length is 14 residues. Germline CDR1 and CDR2: SEHNR and FQNEAQ (reference sequence). Trimming removed 2 bases at V and 5 bases at J, with 11 bases between. The entry originates in a study of Tregs in tolerant kidney transplant recipients. Measured with immunoSEQ multiplex PCR; TCRdb has only the in-frame clones, and not every one. The sample shows 240,000 or so clones, about 80% of them seen only once. Overall study findings and caveats: Expanding Tregs on activated donor B cells appeared to best identify donor-specific TCRbeta clones.

The chain links TRBV7-9 to TRBJ2-3, with a weak D call TRBD2 (5 bases). The sequence derives from a human donor in good health. The source material was CD4+ T cells from blood. The CDR3 DNA is TGTGCCAGCAGCTTAAGAGGGTCGGGAGATACGCAGTATTTT. This codes for CASSLRGSGDTQYF.